Listed here is a single TCR beta chain. This clonotype was seen a handful of times. Its binding antigen is unknown. Base qualities are missing; no much larger clone stands one base away. Ficoll-Paque density gradient centrifugation was used to isolate PBMCs. The sample comes from a study of T-cell memory formation after mild COVID-19 (dated by TCRdb to about 2021). About the full investigation: TCR sequence clusters from the two donors were found to be largely donor specific. In two donors, T-cell clones that expanded and contracted after mild COVID-19 were tracked by sequencing TCRalpha and TCRbeta repertoires over time. The cohort comprised two young, previously healthy adult volunteers, one female and one male. Here is what the overall study found, with its caveats: Clones contracting from day 15 to 85 had balanced CD4/CD8 phenotypes, while a second wave expanding from day 15 to 37 was biased towards CD4+. The second-wave clones that peaked on day 37 were not confirmed to be SARS-CoV-2 specific. Contracting CD4+ clones were found mainly in CM and EM memory subsets, while CD8+ clones were enriched in EMRA. Some responding clones were detected in pre-infection memory, which suggested that pre-existing cross-reactive memory T cells had joined the SARS-CoV-2 response. The study included only two mild cases, and larger cohorts that include severe cases with pre-infection samples were judged to be necessary.

Sequencing was carried out with an Illumina NovaSeq 6000. Using 5'RACE with constant-segment primers, TCRalpha and TCRbeta cDNA libraries were constructed, with sample barcodes and unique molecular identifiers added in the process. Trizol reagent was used to extract RNA from every sample. Libraries were amplified in two PCR steps, with a second sample barcode and Illumina TruSeq adapters added in the second step. Libraries were sequenced on an Illumina NovaSeq with 2 x 150 bp paired-end reads. The paper's processing steps were these. Reads were demultiplexed and collapsed into UMI-guided consensus sequences with migec v1.2.7. Using mixcr v2.1.11, UMI consensuses were aligned to TRA and TRB V and J templates and then assembled into clonotypes. Expanded or contracted clonotypes were those called significant by both edgeR and NoisET, with noise models trained on biological replicates. edgeR calls used a false discovery rate-adjusted p below 0.01 and a log2 fold-change threshold of 1. As an exploratory analysis of dynamics, max-normalized trajectories of the 1000 most abundant clonotypes were examined with PCA combined with hierarchical clustering. Separately sequenced CD4+ and CD8+ repertoires were used to assign the CD4 or CD8 phenotype of responding clones. The public sequencing data were trimmed at Q25 with fastp and processed into clonotypes with MiXCR by TCRdb, which kept only in-frame beta chains. Duplicate CDR3 protein sequences are folded into a single record with the most common DNA and genes. TCRdb assigned the V and J calls; the authors' analysis was not used. For this sample there are more than 200,000 distinct CDR3 sequences; about 16% appear just once. Of the sample, roughly 3.6% is held by the ten largest clones.

The CDR1 and CDR2 encoded by the germline V gene (reference sequence) are MNHNY and SVGAGI. From cysteine to phenylalanine, the CDR3 is 13 amino acids long. CDR3 DNA is the only sequence kept; it has 39 bases, read in frame from the first base. V is clipped by 8 bases and J by 5 bases, and the sequence between their germline boundaries is 13 bases long. Material for sequencing was PBMCs or a T cell subset sorted from them (not recorded which). The source is a young man who had mild COVID-19 (a few samples of this study predate the infection). The sample titles of this study are shuffled in the database, so cell type and time point are left out; the donor was told from shared clones. The sequence links TRBV6-6 to TRBJ2-1; the D gene is perhaps TRBD2, on 5 matching bases. In nucleotides, the sequence is TGTGCCAGCGGGCGGCAGGAGGACAATGAGCAGTTCTTC. Translated, this is CASGRQEDNEQFF.